The T cell receptor beta chain described here comes from a study of cytomegalovirus exposure and HLA in healthy donors. This PCR relied on a set of 60 Vbeta primers and 13 Jbeta primers. Measured with immunoSEQ multiplex PCR; TCRdb has only the in-frame clones, and not every one. This sample yields fewer than 250,000 clones, of which 87% are seen a single time; 1.3% belongs to the top ten. The CDR3 is 15 amino acids. V lost 6 bases to trimming and J lost 3 bases; unmatched junction nucleotides: 10. Looked up from germline, CDR1 is MNHEY and CDR2 is SMNVEV (reference sequence). The sample comprised PBMCs. This sequence joins TRBV27 and TRBJ2-5, with 7 bases aligning to TRBD2. This receptor was taken from a young man in good health and CMV-seronegative. This CDR3 is CASSAPASGKETQYF. In DNA, the CDR3 is TGTGCCAGCAGCGCTCCGGCTAGCGGAAAAGAGACCCAGTACTTC.